The T cell receptor beta chain under discussion was sequenced for a study of cytotoxic CD8 clonotypes in ibrutinib-treated CLL. As for the study in general: Of the patients, about twelve were relapsed/refractory, under 16 treatment-naive and fewer than 18 IGHV unmutated. Average yields of around 230,000 productive templates and 100,000 or so productive rearrangements characterized the samples.

Cryopreserved PBMCs yielded about 2 micrograms of genomic DNA for TCR beta libraries. Method: immunoSEQ multiplex PCR; TCRdb's copy keeps in-frame clones and lacks some. The sample carries about 84,000 clones, 85% to 90% recorded once. The CDR3 contains 15 residues. The J segment lost 3 bases and the V segment lost 5 bases, leaving 6 bases of the junction unmatched. CDR1 is LNHDA and CDR2 is SQIVND in the germline V gene (reference sequence). This sequence was found in a human donor with chronic lymphocytic leukemia. This sequence joins TRBV19 and TRBJ2-7, with 11 bases fitting TRBD1. The material was PBMCs, obtained before ibrutinib treatment. In nucleotides, the CDR3 is TGTGCCAGTAGTGTGGACAGGGGGCTGCTCTACGAGCAGTACTTC. It encodes CASSVDRGLLYEQYF.